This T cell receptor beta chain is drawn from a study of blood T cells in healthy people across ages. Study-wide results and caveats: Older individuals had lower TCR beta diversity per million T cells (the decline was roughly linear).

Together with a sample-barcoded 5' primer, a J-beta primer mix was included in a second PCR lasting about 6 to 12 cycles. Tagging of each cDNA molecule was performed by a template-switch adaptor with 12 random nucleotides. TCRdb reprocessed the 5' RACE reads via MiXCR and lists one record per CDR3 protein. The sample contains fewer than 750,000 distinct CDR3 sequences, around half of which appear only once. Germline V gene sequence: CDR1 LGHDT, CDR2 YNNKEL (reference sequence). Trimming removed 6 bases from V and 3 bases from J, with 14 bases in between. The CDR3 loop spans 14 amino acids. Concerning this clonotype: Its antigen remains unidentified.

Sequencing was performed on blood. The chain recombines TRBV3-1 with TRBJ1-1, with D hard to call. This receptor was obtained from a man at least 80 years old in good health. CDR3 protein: CASRQSPRYTEAFF. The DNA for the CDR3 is TGTGCCAGCAGGCAAAGCCCCCGATACACTGAAGCTTTCTTT. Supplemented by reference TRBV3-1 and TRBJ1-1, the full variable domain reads DTAVSQTPKYLVTQMGNDKSIKCEQNLGHDTMYWYKQDSKKFLKIMFSYNNKELIINETVPNRFSPKSPDKAHLNLHINSLELGDSAVYFCASRQSPRYTEAFFGQGTRLTVV.